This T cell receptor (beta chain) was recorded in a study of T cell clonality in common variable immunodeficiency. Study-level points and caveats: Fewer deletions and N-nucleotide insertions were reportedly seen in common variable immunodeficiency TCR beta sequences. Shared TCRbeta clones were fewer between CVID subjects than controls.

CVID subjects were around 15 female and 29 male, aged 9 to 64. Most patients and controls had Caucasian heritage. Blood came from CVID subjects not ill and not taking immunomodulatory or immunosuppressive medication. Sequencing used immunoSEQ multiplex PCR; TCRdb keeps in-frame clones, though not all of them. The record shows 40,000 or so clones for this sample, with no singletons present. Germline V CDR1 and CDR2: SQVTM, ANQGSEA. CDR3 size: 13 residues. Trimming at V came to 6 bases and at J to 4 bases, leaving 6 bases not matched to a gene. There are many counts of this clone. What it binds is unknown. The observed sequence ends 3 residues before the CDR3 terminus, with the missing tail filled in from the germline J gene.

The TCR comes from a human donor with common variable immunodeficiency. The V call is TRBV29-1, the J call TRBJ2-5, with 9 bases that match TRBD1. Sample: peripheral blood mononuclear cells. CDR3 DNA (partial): TGCAGCGTGCGTCGGACAGGGGTAGAGACC. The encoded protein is CSVRRTGVET. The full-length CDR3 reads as CSVRRTGVETQYF.